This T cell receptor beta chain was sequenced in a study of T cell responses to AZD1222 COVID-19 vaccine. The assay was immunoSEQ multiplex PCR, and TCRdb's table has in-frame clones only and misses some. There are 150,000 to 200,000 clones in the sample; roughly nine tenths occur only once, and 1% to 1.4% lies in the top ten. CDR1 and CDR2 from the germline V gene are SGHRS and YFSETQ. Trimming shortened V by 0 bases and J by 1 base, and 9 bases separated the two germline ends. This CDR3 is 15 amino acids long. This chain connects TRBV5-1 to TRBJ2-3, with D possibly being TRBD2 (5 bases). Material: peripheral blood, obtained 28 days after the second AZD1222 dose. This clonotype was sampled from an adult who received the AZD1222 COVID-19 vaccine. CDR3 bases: TGCGCCAGCAGCTTGGCCCTGGAGGGCACAGATACGCAGTATTTT. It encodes CASSLALEGTDTQYF.